These T cell receptor beta chains were read from a single sample in a study of T cell responses to AZD1222 COVID-19 vaccine. Sequencing was performed with immunoSEQ multiplex PCR; in TCRdb, only in-frame clones are kept and a portion is missing. In the table there are tens of thousands of clones, around nine tenths of which are singletons. The sample here was peripheral blood, taken 28 days after the second AZD1222 dose. Receptors originate from an adult who received the AZD1222 COVID-19 vaccine. The CDR3 runs from the conserved cysteine through the conserved F or W. D genes are given only for firm matches. Only some rows state a clone size, as once, few, many or a class for expanded clones.

size	V	J	D	DNA	CDR3
NA	TRBV7-2	TRBJ2-7	TRBD1	TGTGCCAGCAGTCCAGACAGGGCGACCTCCTACGAGCAGTACTTC	CASSPDRATSYEQYF
NA	TRBV11-2	TRBJ1-4	TRBD1	TGTGCCAGCAGCACGACCGGACAGGGGGGTAATGAAAAACTGTTTTTT	CASSTTGQGGNEKLFF
NA	TRBV9	TRBJ2-1	NA	TGTGCCAGCAGCGTACTGCCGGACACGATGTCCTACAATGAGCAGTTCTTC	CASSVLPDTMSYNEQFF
NA	TRBV14	TRBJ2-4	TRBD1	TGTGCCAGCAGTCAGGGGGCGTGGGTCAAAAACATTCAGTACTTC	CASSQGAWVKNIQYF
NA	TRBV7-2	TRBJ2-7	NA	TGTGCCAGCAGCTTAGCCGGCAGGGGCTACGAGCAGTACTTC	CASSLAGRGYEQYF
NA	TRBV6-2/TRBV6-3	TRBJ1-5	NA	TGTGCCAGCAGTTACTTGGGGCGGACTAGCAATCAGCCCCAGCATTTT	CASSYLGRTSNQPQHF
NA	TRBV10-3	TRBJ2-7	NA	TGTGCCATCAGTGCGGCGTCCTACGAGCAGTACTTC	CAISAASYEQYF
NA	TRBV4-3	TRBJ1-5	TRBD1	TGCGCCAGCAGCCAGGGACAGGGTAGCAATCAGCCCCAGCATTTT	CASSQGQGSNQPQHF
NA	TRBV7-9	TRBJ2-7	NA	TGTGCCAGCAGCGCCGGCCCACCTGGCGGGACCGCCTACGAGCAGTACTTC	CASSAGPPGGTAYEQYF
once	TRBV7-9	TRBJ1-2	NA	TGTGCCAGCAGCTTAGAAGAGGGTGGCTACACCTTC	CASSLEEGGYTF
NA	TRBV6-5	TRBJ2-1	NA	TGTGCCAGCACCGCCTCTGCCTACAATGAGCAGTTCTTC	CASTASAYNEQFF
once	TRBV2	TRBJ2-2	NA	TGTGCCAGCAGCCGAGGGGTGAACGGGGAGCTGTTTTTT	CASSRGVNGELFF
NA	TRBV25-1	TRBJ2-7	TRBD1	TGTGCCAGCAGTGATTTGGACAGGGGGCCCTCCTACGAGCAGTACTTC	CASSDLDRGPSYEQYF
NA	TRBV5-1	TRBJ2-5	NA	TGCGCCAGCAGCTTAGGGACGGCGGAGACCCAGTACTTC	CASSLGTAETQYF
NA	TRBV10-3	TRBJ1-2	NA	TGTGCCATCAGTGAGTTGGTGGGGGGCGGTGGCTACACCTTC	CAISELVGGGGYTF
NA	TRBV5-6	TRBJ2-6	NA	TGTGCCAGCAGCTTGGTGATCTCTGGGGCCAACGTCCTGACTTTC	CASSLVISGANVLTF
NA	TRBV10-2	TRBJ1-2	NA	TGCGCCTCACCGGGGTTTGGCTACACCTTC	CASPGFGYTF